The 18 T cell receptor beta chains below come from one sample, sequenced in a study of CD4 T cells in relation to SARS-CoV-2 and coronaviruses. No antigen is known for these receptors. Only in-frame clones appear in the TCRdb table, and some are missing; sequencing was by immunoSEQ multiplex PCR. The sample has roughly 45,000 clones, approximately 80% seen once. The specimen sequenced was naive CD4+ T cells from PBMCs, cultured in vitro. Subset specified: naive CD4+ T cells isolated by negative enrichment. The receptors shown here come from an adult with COVID-19.

The genes are TRBV7-9 and TRBJ1-4; D is uncertain. The length of the CDR3 is 13 residues. The V gene lost 3 bases and the J gene lost 5 bases, with 7 bases spanning the gap. Germline V gene lookup returns CDR1 SEHNR and CDR2 FQNEAQ (reference sequence). The DNA of the CDR3 is TGTGCCAGCAGCTTTACACAGAATGAAAAACTGTTTTTT. Its translation is CASSFTQNEKLFF.

This clone occurred once. The chain recombines TRBV14 with TRBJ2-2; D unresolved. CDR1 is SGHDN, CDR2 FVKESK, per germline. The CDR3 has 14 amino acids. V gave up 2 bases and J gave up 6 bases, with 10 bases separating them. The CDR3 region has the DNA TGTGCCAGCAGCCAACGTAGGGTGGCCGGGGAGCTGTTTTTT. It translates to CASSQRRVAGELFF.

This chain connects TRBV6-6 to TRBJ1-4; TRBD1 matches at 8 bases. The CDR3 consists of 14 residues. The germline V gene has CDR1 MNHNY and CDR2 SVGAGI (reference sequence). V lost 6 bases and J lost 7; bases outside the gene matches: 7. The CDR3 here is CASRQTGGSEKLFF. The CDR3 nucleotides read TGTGCCAGCAGACAAACAGGGGGTAGTGAAAAACTGTTTTTT.

The V call is TRBV3-1 (or the pseudogene TRBV3-2), the J call TRBJ2-5, with D tentatively TRBD2 (6 bases). Germline CDR1 LGHDT, CDR2 YNNKEL (reference sequence). V was cut by 1 base and J by 5 bases, with 17 bases left in between. The CDR3 runs 16 residues. CDR3 DNA sequence: TGTGCCAGCAGCCAAGGCCCTTGGGCGGGGAGGGAGACCCAGTACTTC. As protein: CASSQGPWAGRETQYF.

Turning to this clone: The junction and the germline gene differ at one end; a read error may be behind it. The gene calls are TRBV30 and TRBJ2-2, with unresolved D. CDR3 length: 12 amino acids. CDR1 and CDR2 from the germline V gene are GTSNPN and SVGIG (reference sequence). The CDR3 spells CAWSENSGELFF. CDR3 in DNA: TGTGCCTGGAGTGAAAACAGCGGGGAGCTGTTTTTT.

The chain uses TRBV13 and TRBJ2-7; 10 bases are shared with TRBD2. The CDR3 contains 16 residues. V was pared by 2 bases and J by 1 base, with 5 bases of the junction left unmatched. Germline CDR1 is PRHDT and CDR2 is FYEKMQ (reference sequence). DNA of the CDR3: TGTGCCAGCAGCTTAAGACTAGCGGGCCTTTCCTACGAGCAGTACTTC. Protein: CASSLRLAGLSYEQYF.

The chain joins TRBV4-3 to TRBJ2-4; D might be TRBD1 or TRBD2, each matching 5 bases. Trimming left V 5 bases short and J 2 bases short, with 16 bases between. CDR3 size: 16 residues. Germline assignment: CDR1 LGHNA and CDR2 YSLEER. The CDR3, as DNA: TGCGCCAGCAGCACCCTTTTGAGGGGAACCAAAAACATTCAGTACTTC. Protein: CASSTLLRGTKNIQYF.

This chain connects TRBV2 to TRBJ2-7, with D possibly matching TRBD2 (5 bases). The CDR3 runs to 13 residues. Germline V gene sequence: CDR1 SNHLY, CDR2 FYNNEI. Deletions cut 7 bases from V and 11 bases from J, with 21 bases between. The CDR3 DNA sequence: TGTGCCAGCACCACCTTGATAGGGAGCCGAAAGTACTTC. Its translation is CASTTLIGSRKYF.

The V and J genes are TRBV7-9 and TRBJ2-1; possibly TRBD2 for D (6 bases). CDR3 length: 18 amino acids. Germline CDR1 and CDR2: SEHNR and FQNEAQ (reference sequence). V was pared by 5 bases and J by 1 base, with 21 bases between. The CDR3 reads CASSPDRDSIWSYNEQFF. The CDR3 region has the DNA TGTGCCAGCAGCCCCGACCGGGACTCCATATGGTCCTACAATGAGCAGTTCTTC.

This chain uses TRBV4-2 with TRBJ1-2; D not certain. This CDR3 is 14 amino acids long. V was shortened by 1 base and J by 0 bases, with 6 bases between the two germline ends. Germline CDR1 LGHNA, CDR2 YNFKEQ. The CDR3 here is CASSQASANYGYTF. The CDR3 DNA sequence: TGTGCCAGCAGCCAAGCTTCAGCTAACTATGGCTACACCTTC.

There are a few counts of this clone. This rearrangement joins TRBV30 to TRBJ1-2, with D maybe TRBD1 (6 bases). Trimming removed 3 bases at V and 3 bases at J, with 11 bases between. The length of the CDR3 is 13 residues. Looked up from germline, CDR1 is GTSNPN and CDR2 is SVGIG (reference sequence). The CDR3 spells CAWRNTGYYGYTF. In DNA, the CDR3 is TGTGCCTGGAGAAACACAGGGTACTATGGCTACACCTTC.

This clone showed up just a few times. This chain uses TRBV7-9 with TRBJ2-2; D is unresolved. Germline CDR1 reads SEHNR; CDR2 reads FQNEAQ (reference sequence). The CDR3 contains 15 residues. V was cut by 2 bases and J by 0 bases, with 7 bases left in between. DNA of the CDR3: TGTGCCAGCAGCTTAACGTTCGCGAACACCGGGGAGCTGTTTTTT. Its translation is CASSLTFANTGELFF.

CDR3 amino acids: CASSDTSSGNTIYF. As DNA, the CDR3 is TGCGCCAGCAGCGATACGTCGTCTGGAAACACCATATATTTT. The V call is TRBV5-1, the J call TRBJ1-3; unclear D gene. Germline V lookup: CDR1 SGHRS, CDR2 YFSETQ. The ends were cut back, 4 bases at V and 1 base at J, with 9 bases in the middle. The CDR3 extends over 14 amino acids.

This chain connects TRBV6-5 to TRBJ2-1; 7 nucleotides match TRBD2. In germline, CDR1 is MNHEY, CDR2 SVGAGI. This CDR3 spans 12 amino acids. V was clipped by 5 bases and J by 7 bases; unmatched bases: 2. The CDR3 here is CASSRLANEQFF. In DNA form, the CDR3 reads TGTGCCAGCAGTCGACTAGCAAATGAGCAGTTCTTC.

This clone was observed a handful of times. The V call is TRBV4-1, the J call TRBJ2-1; 7 bases are shared with TRBD2. This CDR3 is built from 16 residues. The trim removed 4 bases at V and 5 bases at J, leaving 11 bases unmatched. Germline assignment: CDR1 MGHRA and CDR2 YSYEKL. CDR3 nucleotides: TGCGCCAGCAGCCCCCGAGGTAGCGGGTACGACAATGAGCAGTTCTTC. Translated: CASSPRGSGYDNEQFF.

The chain has TRBV12-3 or TRBV12-4 and TRBJ1-1, with D perhaps TRBD1 (5 bases). Between the trimmed V and J ends, which lost 0 bases and 6 bases, there was a span of 8 bases. This CDR3 region has 13 residues. The CDR3: CASSLAGQPEAFF. The CDR3 DNA is TGTGCCAGCAGTTTAGCGGGGCAGCCTGAAGCTTTCTTT.

This clone was found a few times. The chain uses TRBV18 and TRBJ1-1; the D is unclear. This CDR3 is built from 13 residues. The germline V gene encodes CDR1 KGHSH and CDR2 LQKENI. Trimming left V 3 bases short and J 4 bases short, with 9 bases between. CDR3 in amino acids: CASSPQVSTEAFF. DNA for the CDR3: TGTGCCAGCTCACCGCAGGTGAGCACTGAAGCTTTCTTT.

This clone came up once. CDR3 amino acids: CASSITSGSTEAFF. The CDR3 DNA reads TGTGCCAGTAGTATTACCTCAGGGAGCACTGAAGCTTTCTTT. The chain is built from TRBV19 and TRBJ1-1; perhaps TRBD1 as D (5 bases). The CDR3 loop spans 14 amino acids. V was trimmed by 3 bases and J by 4 bases, leaving 12 bases between them. Per germline, CDR1 LNHDA and CDR2 SQIVND (reference sequence).